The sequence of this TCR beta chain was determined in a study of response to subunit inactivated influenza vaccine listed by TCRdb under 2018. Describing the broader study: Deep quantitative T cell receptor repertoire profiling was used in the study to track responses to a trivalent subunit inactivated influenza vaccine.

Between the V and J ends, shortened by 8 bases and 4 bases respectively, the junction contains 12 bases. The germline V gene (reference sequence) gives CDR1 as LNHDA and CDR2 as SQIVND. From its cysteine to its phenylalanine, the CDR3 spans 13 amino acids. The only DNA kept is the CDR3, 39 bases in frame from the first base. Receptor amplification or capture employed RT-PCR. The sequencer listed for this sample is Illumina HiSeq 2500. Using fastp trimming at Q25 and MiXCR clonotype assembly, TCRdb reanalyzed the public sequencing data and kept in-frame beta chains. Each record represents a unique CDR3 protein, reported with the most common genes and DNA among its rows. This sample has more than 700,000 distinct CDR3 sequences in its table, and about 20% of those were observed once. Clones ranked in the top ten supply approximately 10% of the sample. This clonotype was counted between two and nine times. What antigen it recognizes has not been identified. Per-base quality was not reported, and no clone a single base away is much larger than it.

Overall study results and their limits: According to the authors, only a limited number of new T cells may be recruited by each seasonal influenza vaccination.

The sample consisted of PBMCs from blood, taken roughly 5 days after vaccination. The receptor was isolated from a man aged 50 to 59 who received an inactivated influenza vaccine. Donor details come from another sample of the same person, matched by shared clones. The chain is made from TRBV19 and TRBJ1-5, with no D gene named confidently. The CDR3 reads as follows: CASGEGMNQPQHF. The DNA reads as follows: TGTGCCAGTGGTGAGGGTATGAATCAGCCCCAGCATTTT.